The clone carrying this T cell receptor (beta chain) was seen many times. What it recognizes is unknown. Cyclophosphamide on days +3 and +4 followed busulfan-fludarabine conditioning and a marrow graft. Measured with immunoSEQ multiplex PCR; TCRdb has only the in-frame clones, and not every one. Recorded here are over 10,000 clones, none singletons. The V end was cut by 1 base, the J end by 1 base, with 8 bases between. The CDR3 contains 15 residues. Germline CDR1 and CDR2: SGHTA and FQGNSA. This entry belongs to a study of T cells after posttransplantation cyclophosphamide. General study results and limits: Donor CD8+ memory clones often dominated recipient blood repertoires at later times. TRB clonality was highly associated with recipient CMV seropositivity and reactivation. Skin or GI-infiltrating T cells shared few TRB sequences with blood.

The source was PBMCs, collected after allogeneic stem cell transplant with posttransplant cyclophosphamide. This chain joins TRBV7-2 and TRBJ1-3; D not certain. The source of this sequence is a female patient between 40 and 55 years old who received an allogeneic stem cell transplant from an unrelated donor, was CMV-positive, and had acute GVHD only. Some T cells may possibly be graft donor cells. CDR3 region: CASSLVGRSGNTIYF. CDR3 DNA sequence: TGTGCCAGCAGCTTAGTGGGGAGGTCTGGAAACACCATATATTTT.